The 32 T cell receptor beta chains reported below all come from one sample, sequenced in a study of T cells in Graves' hyperthyroidism and ophthalmopathy. What was amplified from RNA transcripts were TCR beta CDR3 regions. TCR CDR3 regions were first amplified by RT-PCR with HTBI primers. TCRdb reprocessed the multiplex PCR reads via MiXCR and lists one record per CDR3 protein. This table holds about 840,000 distinct CDR3 sequences, approximately 40% found once. Sequenced sample: blood. These receptors all stem from a man younger than 35 with Graves' hyperthyroidism.

The chain has TRBV29-1 and TRBJ2-3, with D hard to call. V lost 4 bases to trimming and J lost 0 bases, with 5 bases between them. Germline V gene data show CDR1 as SQVTM and CDR2 as ANQGSEA. The CDR3 contains 12 residues. CDR3 residues: CSVGASTDTQYF. The CDR3 DNA sequence: TGCAGCGTTGGTGCTAGCACAGATACGCAGTATTTT.

V is TRBV2 and J is TRBJ2-7; 8 bases align to TRBD1. This CDR3 is 13 amino acids long. The V and J ends lost 4 bases and 7 bases, in that order; junction bases with no gene match: 6. CDR1 and CDR2 (germline): SNHLY, FYNNEI. The CDR3: CASSGTGWGEQYF. The CDR3 bases are TGTGCCAGCAGTGGGACAGGGTGGGGAGAGCAGTACTTC.

The CDR3 region is CSASRQFTGELFF. The CDR3, as DNA: TGCAGTGCTAGCAGGCAGTTCACCGGGGAGCTGTTTTTT. The genes are TRBV20-1 and TRBJ2-2; D is unresolved. Trimming left V 3 bases short and J 4 bases short, with 9 bases between. CDR3 size: 13 residues. Germline V gene data show CDR1 as DFQATT and CDR2 as SNEGSKA (reference sequence).

This clonotype showed up many times. The V call is TRBV2, the J call TRBJ1-1, with D possibly matching TRBD1 (6 bases). This CDR3 spans 14 amino acids. Trimming cost V 9 bases and J 2 bases, with 16 bases left between them. CDR1 and CDR2 (germline): SNHLY, FYNNEI. The CDR3 DNA sequence: TGTGCCAGTGGGTTACAGGGAGGAAACACTGAAGCTTTCTTT. It is translated as CASGLQGGNTEAFF.

Comment on this clonotype: The germline gene is not matched at one end of the junction; a read error may be the cause. The rearrangement links TRBV9 to TRBJ2-5; 10 bases match TRBD2. CDR1 and CDR2 from the germline V gene are SGDLS and YYNGEE. The CDR3 consists of 16 residues. The CDR3 region is CASSPWETSGQGTQYF. In nucleotides, the CDR3 is TGTGCCAGCAGCCCCTGGGAGACTAGCGGGCAAGGGACCCAGTACTTC.

This clonotype was counted only a few times. The chain is built from TRBV7-2 and TRBJ2-7, with D perhaps TRBD1 (6 bases). The CDR3 covers 14 residues. The ends were cut back, 3 bases at V and 7 bases at J, with 16 bases in the middle. The germline V gene encodes CDR1 SGHTA and CDR2 FQGNSA. CDR3 sequence: CASSFGTHKGEQYF. CDR3 bases: TGTGCCAGCAGCTTCGGGACACACAAGGGAGAGCAGTACTTC.

The chain employs TRBV2 and TRBJ2-7; possibly TRBD1 or TRBD2 for D (5 bases each). Between the trimmed V and J ends, which lost 6 bases and 1 base, there was a span of 16 bases. CDR1 is SNHLY and CDR2 is FYNNEI in the germline V gene. This CDR3 is 15 amino acids long. The CDR3 protein is CASSLGDSRSYEQYF. In DNA, the CDR3 is TGTGCCAGCAGCTTGGGGGATTCAAGGTCCTACGAGCAGTACTTC.

V gene TRBV7-9 combines with J gene TRBJ1-1; D perhaps matches TRBD1 (6 bases). The germline CDR1 and CDR2 sequences are SEHNR and FQNEAQ (reference sequence). This CDR3 contains 13 residues. The V and J ends lost 1 base and 11 bases respectively, with 14 bases between them. The CDR3 region has the DNA TGTGCCAGCAGCTTAGTGGGGGCGAGCGAGGCTTTCTTT. Translating gives CASSLVGASEAFF.

With respect to this clonotype: The junction differs from germline at one of its ends, possibly a read error. This rearrangement joins TRBV4-2 to TRBJ2-5; TRBD1 might be the D (5 bases). CDR1 and CDR2 from the germline V gene are LGHNA and YNFKEQ. The CDR3 extends over 14 amino acids. The CDR3 DNA sequence: TGTGCCGGCAGTCTCTCCCACAGGCAAGAGACCCAGTACTTC. Protein: CAGSLSHRQETQYF.

The DNA for the CDR3 is TGTGCCAGCAGTGAGCCGGTAGCGGGGCCCACGGAGACCCAGTACTTC. This sequence encodes CASSEPVAGPTETQYF. The chain has TRBV6-1 and TRBJ2-5; 8 positions match TRBD2. In germline, CDR1 is MNHNS, CDR2 SASEGT. The CDR3 is made up of 16 amino acids. Trimming removed 3 bases from V and 5 bases from J; junction bases left unmatched: 11.

This clonotype occurred once. One end of the junction is discordant with germline, which a read error may explain. This chain uses TRBV25-1 with TRBJ2-7; 7 bases are a match to TRBD1. Germline CDR1 and CDR2: MGHDK and SYGVNS. The CDR3 spans 15 residues. CDR3 protein: CASSAGTDNSYEQYF. The DNA for the CDR3 is TGCGCCAGCAGTGCCGGGACAGATAACTCCTACGAGCAGTACTTC.

The chain couples TRBV15 to TRBJ1-5; 9 nucleotides match TRBD1. CDR3 length equals 16 residues. The V and J ends lost 5 bases and 8 bases, in that order; junction bases with no gene match: 13. From germline, CDR1 is LNHNV and CDR2 YYDKDF (reference sequence). The CDR3 loop is CATSAEGTGRREPQHF. In nucleotides, the CDR3 is TGTGCCACCAGCGCCGAAGGGACAGGGAGGAGGGAGCCCCAGCATTTT.

This clonotype appeared once. V gene TRBV20-1 combines with J gene TRBJ1-5; D is possibly TRBD1 (6 bases). This CDR3 is built from 15 residues. V shed 5 bases and J shed 7 bases, with 21 bases lying between them. The germline V gene encodes CDR1 DFQATT and CDR2 SNEGSKA (reference sequence). CDR3 DNA sequence: TGCAGTGCTGAGGCCAACCGGGGGGCCGGGCAGCCCCAGCATTTT. The encoded protein is CSAEANRGAGQPQHF.

As concerns this clonotype: The junction shows a germline mismatch at one end, possibly a read error. V is TRBV10-3 and J is TRBJ2-7; D not certain. This CDR3 comprises 12 residues. The germline gives CDR1 ENHRY, CDR2 SYGVKD. The chain's CDR3 is CASSDDPLEQYF. The CDR3 nucleotides read TGTGCCAGCAGTGATGACCCTCTGGAGCAGTACTTC.

This clonotype was observed a few times. The V and J genes are TRBV13 and TRBJ2-7; the match to TRBD1 covers 9 bases. V was clipped by 3 bases and J by 2 bases; unmatched bases: 5. The CDR3 runs to 15 residues. Germline V gene data show CDR1 as PRHDT and CDR2 as FYEKMQ (reference sequence). CDR3 DNA: TGTGCCAGCAGCTTCGGAGGGACAGGGACCTACGAGCAGTACTTC. It yields the protein CASSFGGTGTYEQYF.

This clonotype was detected ten times or more. The chain employs TRBV2 and TRBJ1-1; 9 positions agree with TRBD1. V was pared by 1 base and J by 4 bases, with 4 bases of the junction left unmatched. This CDR3 is 15 amino acids long. CDR1 and CDR2 from the germline V gene are SNHLY and FYNNEI. CDR3 loop: CASSEEGQGVTEAFF. The CDR3 coding sequence is TGTGCCAGCAGTGAAGAGGGACAGGGCGTCACTGAAGCTTTCTTT.

The chain uses TRBV7-9 and TRBJ1-2; 9 bases map to TRBD1. V was pared by 3 bases and J by 3 bases, with 11 bases of the junction left unmatched. Germline CDR1 reads SEHNR; CDR2 reads FQNEAQ (reference sequence). CDR3 size: 17 residues. The CDR3, as DNA: TGTGCCAGCAGCTTCCGGACAGGGGAGGTGGGTTACTATGGCTACACCTTC. It yields the protein CASSFRTGEVGYYGYTF.

The genes are TRBV12-3 or TRBV12-4 and TRBJ2-5, with D possibly matching TRBD2 (5 bases). The V end was cut by 8 bases, the J end by 3 bases, with 16 bases between. This CDR3 spans 14 amino acids. The CDR3 nucleotides read TGTGCCAGCGCGCCGCGTCGGCGGGAAGAGACCCAGTACTTC. Translation: CASAPRRREETQYF.

This clonotype has a handful of counts. This chain uses TRBV7-2 with TRBJ2-2, with 10 bases that match TRBD1. The CDR3 spans 17 residues. The J segment lost 5 bases and the V segment lost 5 bases, leaving 11 bases of the junction unmatched. Germline CDR1 is SGHTA and CDR2 is FQGNSA. CDR3 in DNA: TGTGCCAGCAGCCATACCGGGACAGGGGATGGGACCGGGGAGCTGTTTTTT. It specifies CASSHTGTGDGTGELFF.

In this sample, this clonotype turned up many times. The rearrangement links TRBV19 to TRBJ1-1; D is uncertain. This CDR3 has 14 amino acids. V was pared by 7 bases and J by 4 bases, with 16 bases between. The germline gives CDR1 LNHDA, CDR2 SQIVND (reference sequence). The CDR3 region is CASIGRTASTEAFF. For the CDR3, the DNA is TGTGCCAGTATCGGCAGGACCGCGAGCACTGAAGCTTTCTTT.

The chain joins TRBV11-2 to TRBJ1-6; weak D call: TRBD1 (6 bases). CDR1 is SGHAT, CDR2 FQNNGV, per germline. The CDR3 consists of 16 residues. V was clipped by 5 bases and J by 10 bases, with 21 bases between them. The CDR3 spells CASSLRGGSANSPLHF. In DNA, the CDR3 is TGTGCCAGCAGCCTTCGAGGGGGGTCAGCCAACTCACCCCTCCACTTT.

This clonotype has at least ten counts. The chain recombines TRBV12-3 or TRBV12-4 with TRBJ1-2; the D is unclear. The CDR3 extends over 12 amino acids. Trimming took off 6 bases at V and 2 bases at J, with 7 bases between the two ends. This CDR3 reads CASSYINYGYTF. DNA for the CDR3: TGTGCCAGCAGCTATATCAACTATGGCTACACCTTC.

The rearrangement uses TRBV20-1 and TRBJ2-2; 10 positions match TRBD2. Germline CDR1 DFQATT, CDR2 SNEGSKA (reference sequence). V shed 2 bases and J 6 bases; nucleotides not matched to a gene: 9. The CDR3 is 16 residues long. In DNA, the CDR3 is TGCAGTGCTAGACGTCCGGGACTAGCGAGTTCCGGGGAGCTGTTTTTT. Its translation: CSARRPGLASSGELFF.

This clonotype appeared many times. The chain is built from TRBV9 and TRBJ2-2; tentative D call: TRBD2 (6 bases). Trimming pared 2 bases from V and 0 bases from J, leaving 8 bases between. CDR3 length: 15 residues. Germline V lookup: CDR1 SGDLS, CDR2 YYNGEE. The CDR3: CASSVGTSNTGELFF. The CDR3 DNA follows: TGTGCCAGCAGCGTCGGGACTTCGAACACCGGGGAGCTGTTTTTT.

V gene TRBV19 combines with J gene TRBJ2-7; no firm D call. The V end lost 3 bases, the J end lost 4 bases, and 10 bases lay between the germline ends. Germline V CDR1 and CDR2: LNHDA, SQIVND (reference sequence). The CDR3 runs 13 residues. The CDR3 DNA reads as TGTGCCAGTAGTATCGGTCCAGTATACGAGCAGTACTTC. It translates to CASSIGPVYEQYF.

This clonotype was observed at least ten times. The chain combines TRBV29-1 with TRBJ2-7, with D unresolved. Germline-derived CDR1 and CDR2 are SQVTM and ANQGSEA. The CDR3 covers 12 residues. The V end was cut by 4 bases, the J end by 2 bases, with 9 bases between. CDR3 protein: CSVGSGPYEQYF. DNA of the CDR3: TGCAGCGTTGGGTCCGGGCCCTACGAGCAGTACTTC.

This sequence joins TRBV6-5 and TRBJ2-5; D ambiguous. V lost 2 bases, J lost 5 bases, and 12 bases lay in between. This CDR3 region has 14 residues. CDR1 and CDR2 from the germline V gene are MNHEY and SVGAGI. For the CDR3, the DNA is TGTGCCAGCAGTTACCCCAACCGCGTGGAGACCCAGTACTTC. Protein product: CASSYPNRVETQYF.

The sample holds a few counts of this clonotype. The chain is built from TRBV5-1 and TRBJ1-2; D perhaps matches TRBD1 (6 bases). The CDR3 length is 13 residues. The germline CDR1 and CDR2 sequences are SGHRS and YFSETQ. Trimming pared 2 bases from V and 6 bases from J, leaving 11 bases between. CDR3 DNA: TGCGCCAGCAGCTTAGGGGGGATCGATGGCTACACCTTC. Amino acid sequence: CASSLGGIDGYTF.

This clonotype was observed a handful of times. The chain carries TRBV20-1 and TRBJ1-6; D possibly corresponds to TRBD1 (6 bases). The V end lost 5 bases, the J end lost 5 bases, and 16 bases lay between the germline ends. Germline V lookup: CDR1 DFQATT, CDR2 SNEGSKA (reference sequence). The CDR3 sequence is 15 residues long. The CDR3 here is CSAVTRQADNSPLHF. Written as DNA, the CDR3 is TGCAGTGCTGTTACCCGACAGGCCGATAATTCACCCCTCCACTTT.

This clonotype was seen repeatedly, ten times or more. The chain recombines TRBV7-9 with TRBJ2-7; no clear D. The CDR3 sequence is 12 residues long. The germline gives CDR1 SEHNR, CDR2 FQNEAQ (reference sequence). Trimming took 5 bases from V and 3 from J, leaving 8 bases between them. The CDR3 DNA sequence: TGTGCCAGCAGCGCGGCCCTCTACGAGCAGTACTTC. Amino acids: CASSAALYEQYF.

The chain recombines TRBV6-5 with TRBJ1-1; D gene unclear. V gave up 5 bases and J gave up 6 bases, with 16 bases separating them. CDR3 size: 14 residues. Germline loops: CDR1 MNHEY, CDR2 SVGAGI. The CDR3 bases are TGTGCCAGCAGTGTTTTGTCGGGCGCTCCTGAAGCTTTCTTT. Protein sequence: CASSVLSGAPEAFF.

The chain carries TRBV20-1 and TRBJ1-2; possible D gene TRBD1, 6 bases. CDR1 and CDR2 (germline): DFQATT, SNEGSKA (reference sequence). The CDR3 is 12 amino acids. V was trimmed by 2 bases and J by 2 bases, leaving 6 bases between them. CDR3 nucleotides: TGCAGTGCTAGAAGGGGGAACTATGGCTACACCTTC. It encodes CSARRGNYGYTF.